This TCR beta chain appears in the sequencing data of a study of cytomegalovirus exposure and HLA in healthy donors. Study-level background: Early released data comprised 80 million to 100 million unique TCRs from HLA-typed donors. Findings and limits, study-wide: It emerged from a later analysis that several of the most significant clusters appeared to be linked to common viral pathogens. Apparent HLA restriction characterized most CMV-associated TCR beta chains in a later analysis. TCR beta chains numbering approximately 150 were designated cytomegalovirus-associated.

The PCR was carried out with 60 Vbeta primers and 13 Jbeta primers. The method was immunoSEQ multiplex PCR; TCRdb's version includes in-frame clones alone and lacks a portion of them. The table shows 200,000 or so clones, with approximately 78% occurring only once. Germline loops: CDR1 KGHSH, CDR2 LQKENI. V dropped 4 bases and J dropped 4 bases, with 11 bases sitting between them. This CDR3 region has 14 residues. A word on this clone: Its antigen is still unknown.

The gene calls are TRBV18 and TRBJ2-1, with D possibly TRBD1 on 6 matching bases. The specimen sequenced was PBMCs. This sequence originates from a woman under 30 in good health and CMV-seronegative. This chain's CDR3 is CASSLRQEYNEQFF. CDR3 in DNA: TGTGCCAGCTCACTACGACAGGAGTACAATGAGCAGTTCTTC. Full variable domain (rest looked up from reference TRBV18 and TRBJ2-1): NAGVMQNPRHLVRRRGQEARLRCSPMKGHSHVYWYRQLPEEGLKFMVYLQKENIIDESGMPKERFSAEFPKEGPSILRIQQVVRGDSAAYFCASSLRQEYNEQFFGPGTRLTVL.